This is a list of T cell receptor beta chains from one sample in a study of low-dose radiotherapy and immunotherapy resistance in tumors. TCRdb recomputed calls from the reads with MiXCR, one row per CDR3 protein. Found here are tens of thousands of distinct CDR3 sequences, roughly 17% of them singletons; the top ten hold 1.3% to 1.5%. The starting material was PBMCs, obtained after low-dose radiotherapy plus immunotherapy. The receptors here all came from a male donor with prostate cancer. Both conserved end residues are part of each CDR3. A D gene is named only where the DNA matches it firmly. Some rows have no size entry. The others give once, few or many, or a class for an expanded clone.

v_gene,abundance,d_gene,j_gene,len,CDR3nt,CDR3aa
TRBV24-1,many,NA,TRBJ2-2,15,TGTGCCACCAGTGATTTGTTTCGGGACACCGGGGAGCTGTTTTTT,CATSDLFRDTGELFF
TRBV15,many,NA,TRBJ2-2,16,TGTGCCACCAGCAGCCGGACAGGGAGGGGAACCGGGGAGCTGTTTTTT,CATSSRTGRGTGELFF
TRBV7-8,many,TRBD2,TRBJ2-1,14,TGTGCCAGCAGCTACCGGGGGGGGGGTAATGAGCAGTTCTTC,CASSYRGGGNEQFF
TRBV7-2,many,TRBD1,TRBJ2-6,18,TGTGCCAGCAGCTCGACAGGGGGCACGTTAACTGGGGCCAACGTCCTGACTTTC,CASSSTGGTLTGANVLTF
TRBV10-3,many,NA,TRBJ2-3,14,TGTGCCATCACGGCGGGAGAGGGGGAAGATACGCAGTATTTT,CAITAGEGEDTQYF
TRBV5-1,few,TRBD2,TRBJ2-5,14,TGCGCCAGCAGGGGCCTAGCGGGTCAAGAGACCCAGTACTTC,CASRGLAGQETQYF
TRBV12-3/TRBV12-4,many,NA,TRBJ1-1,14,TGTGCCAGCAGTTTAGCGTCTTCGAACACTGAAGCTTTCTTT,CASSLASSNTEAFF
TRBV6-1,many,NA,TRBJ2-1,17,TGTGCCAGCACCCGGCTGCGTGCAGGCGACTTTTACAATGAGCAGTTCTTC,CASTRLRAGDFYNEQFF
TRBV20-1,many,TRBD2,TRBJ2-1,13,TGCAGTGCTACCCAGCGGGAGGGGGATGAGCAGTTCTTC,CSATQREGDEQFF
TRBV7-6,many,NA,TRBJ2-2,15,TGTGCCAGCAGCTTAGGACCGAAGAACACCGGGGAGCTGTTTTTT,CASSLGPKNTGELFF
TRBV29-1,many,NA,TRBJ1-1,12,TGCAGCGTTTGGACATTGGCCACTGAAGCTTTCTTT,CSVWTLATEAFF
TRBV12-3/TRBV12-4,many,NA,TRBJ2-7,11,TGTGCCAGCAGTCCCGGGACGTCAGAGTACTTC,CASSPGTSEYF
TRBV11-2,many,TRBD2,TRBJ2-1,15,TGTGCCAGCAGCCCGACTAGCGGGAGTCGGTATGAGCAGTTCTTC,CASSPTSGSRYEQFF
TRBV28,few,TRBD1,TRBJ2-3,15,TGTGCCAGCAGTCCGGGGACAGCCGAATCAGATACGCAGTATTTT,CASSPGTAESDTQYF
TRBV10-3,NA,TRBD1,TRBJ2-1,11,TGTGCCACCGAGGACAGGGTGGAGAAGTTCTTC,CATEDRVEKFF
TRBV5-1,medium-sized,TRBD2,TRBJ2-2,17,TGTGCCAGCAGCTGGACTAGCGGAACCTCGAACACCGGGGAGCTGTTTTTT,CASSWTSGTSNTGELFF
TRBV7-9,many,NA,TRBJ1-3,15,TGTGCCAGCAGCTCCCCCCCGGGAGCTGGAAACACCATATATTTT,CASSSPPGAGNTIYF
TRBV23-1,many,TRBD1,TRBJ1-1,17,TGCGCCAGCAGATCCGGGACAGGGGACCTCATGAACACTGAAGCTTTCTTT,CASRSGTGDLMNTEAFF
TRBV27,NA,TRBD1,TRBJ2-5,15,TGTGCCAGCAGTCTAGAGTGGGACAGCCTCCGGACCCAGTACTTC,CASSLEWDSLRTQYF
TRBV29-1,many,NA,TRBJ2-5,10,TGCAGCGTTGCGGAGCAGACCCAGTACTTC,CSVAEQTQYF
TRBV9,NA,NA,TRBJ2-5,16,TGTGCCAGCAGCGTAGCTTCCGGGGGAGCGCGAGAGACCCAGTACTTC,CASSVASGGARETQYF
TRBV30,many,NA,TRBJ1-4,14,TGTGCCTGGAACCGAGGTTCTACTCGGGAAAAACTGTTTTTT,CAWNRGSTREKLFF
TRBV3-1,NA,NA,TRBJ2-7,11,TGTGCCAGCACATCATTAGAGGGGCAGTACTTC,CASTSLEGQYF
TRBV20-1,few,TRBD1,TRBJ2-5,14,TGCAGTGCTAGTACAGGGGCCGCACAAGAGACCCAGTACTTC,CSASTGAAQETQYF
TRBV10-3,many,TRBD1,TRBJ1-5,17,TGTGCCATCAGCCCGGGACAGGGGCCGTCTGGGGCCCGGCCCCAGCATTTT,CAISPGQGPSGARPQHF
TRBV4-3,NA,NA,TRBJ1-2,14,TGCGCCAGCAGCCAAGATATGAGCTGGGGAGGCTACACCTTC,CASSQDMSWGGYTF
TRBV3-1,many,NA,TRBJ2-2,15,TGTGCCAGCAGCCACGGGAGCACGAACACCGGGGAGCTGTTTTTT,CASSHGSTNTGELFF
TRBV6-2/TRBV6-3,many,NA,TRBJ1-1,13,TGTGCCAGCAGTAGTCAGGGGACCACTGAAGCTTTCTTT,CASSSQGTTEAFF